This record concerns one T cell receptor (beta chain) sequence. The sample originates from a study of blood T cell repertoires in COVID-19. Looking at the study overall: PBMCs, B-cell-depleted T cells, or T cells were the source of the cDNA or gDNA that made up the material.

Original data processing: Amplification from reference gene primers served as the basis for estimated nucleated cell counts. The method was immunoSEQ multiplex PCR; TCRdb's version includes in-frame clones alone and lacks a portion of them. V, J and clone size are taken as reported in that table, and D and trimming were inferred from the DNA itself. This sample has roughly 70,000 clones, with 75% to 90% found just once. Trimming removed 0 bases from V and 8 bases from J, with 14 bases in between. CDR1 and CDR2 from the germline V gene are SGHDT and YYEEEE. The CDR3 extends over 14 amino acids. V usage is TRBV5-6 and J usage is TRBJ1-2; D not certain. Sample: peripheral blood. This clonotype originated in a man aged 45 to 65 with active COVID-19. CDR3 loop: CASSLALALRGYTF. In DNA form, the CDR3 reads TGTGCCAGCAGCTTGGCACTAGCCTTAAGAGGCTACACCTTC.